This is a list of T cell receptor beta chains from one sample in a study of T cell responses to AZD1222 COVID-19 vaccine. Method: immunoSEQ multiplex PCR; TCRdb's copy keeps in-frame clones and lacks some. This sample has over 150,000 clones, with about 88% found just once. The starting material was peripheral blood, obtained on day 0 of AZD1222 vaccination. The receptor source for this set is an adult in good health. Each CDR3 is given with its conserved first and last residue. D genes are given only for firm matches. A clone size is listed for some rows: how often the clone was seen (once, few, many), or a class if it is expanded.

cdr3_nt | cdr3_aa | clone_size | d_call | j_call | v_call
TGCGCCAGCAGCAAGGGACTAACTCCTAACACCGGGGAGCTGTTTTTT | CASSKGLTPNTGELFF | - | TRBD2 | TRBJ2-2 | TRBV5-1
TGTGCCACCAGCAGCGGCATTCCGAGCTCCTATAATTCACCCCTCCACTTT | CATSSGIPSSYNSPLHF | - | - | TRBJ1-6 | TRBV15
TGCGCCACCCGGGATCGGAACACTGAAGCTTTCTTT | CATRDRNTEAFF | - | - | TRBJ1-1 | TRBV10-1
TGTGCCAGCAGCCAGGGGACTAGCGCCAACACCGGGGAGCTGTTTTTT | CASSQGTSANTGELFF | once | TRBD2 | TRBJ2-2 | TRBV3-1/TRBV3-2
TGTGCCAGCAGCTTTGGACAGGATCAGCCCCAGCATTTT | CASSFGQDQPQHF | - | TRBD1 | TRBJ1-5 | TRBV7-2
TGTGCCAGCAGCTCCTCGGGCAGGACCGGGACGGAAGCTTTCTTT | CASSSSGRTGTEAFF | - | - | TRBJ1-1 | TRBV7-9
TGTGCCAGCAGCGTAGGGGGGCGGTCTAGCTCCTACGAGCAGTACTTC | CASSVGGRSSSYEQYF | - | - | TRBJ2-7 | TRBV9
TGTGCCAGCCGGACAGGTGTTTTTCCTCCGTACTTC | CASRTGVFPPYF | - | TRBD1 | TRBJ2-7 | TRBV6-5
TGTGCCAGCAGACGAGCAGGGGGCACGGGCACTGAAGCTTTCTTT | CASRRAGGTGTEAFF | once | TRBD1 | TRBJ1-1 | TRBV7-9
TGTGCCAGCAGTTTCAAGGTTGGGTTCGCAGGAAACACCATATATTTT | CASSFKVGFAGNTIYF | - | - | TRBJ1-3 | TRBV28
TGTGCCAGCAGCTTAGGTGGTTGGGACCGAGCTAACTATGGCTACACCTTC | CASSLGGWDRANYGYTF | - | - | TRBJ1-2 | TRBV7-2
TGTGCCACCAGTGTAAAGGCAGGTCAAGACAATGAGCAGTTCTTC | CATSVKAGQDNEQFF | - | - | TRBJ2-1 | TRBV24-1
TGTGCCAGCAGCAAGGACAGGAGACAGCCCCAGCATTTT | CASSKDRRQPQHF | - | TRBD1 | TRBJ1-5 | TRBV5-4
TGTGCCACCAGTCGGGACAGTGACTCCTATAATTCACCCCTCCACTTT | CATSRDSDSYNSPLHF | - | TRBD1 | TRBJ1-6 | TRBV15
TGTGCCAGCAGCTTGCTGGGGGCAGAGACCCAGTACTTC | CASSLLGAETQYF | - | - | TRBJ2-5 | TRBV5-5
TGCGCCAGCAGCATTGGACAGGCGCAAGGAACGCAGTATTTT | CASSIGQAQGTQYF | - | TRBD1 | TRBJ2-3 | TRBV5-1
TGTGCCAGCAGCTTAGCGCCCCCAAGCGGGGGGGCGACTAGCACAGATACGCAGTATTTT | CASSLAPPSGGATSTDTQYF | - | TRBD2 | TRBJ2-3 | TRBV7-6
TGTGCCAGCAGCTCCGGGACTAGCGGGGGCCCCTACAATGAGCAGTTCTTC | CASSSGTSGGPYNEQFF | few | TRBD2 | TRBJ2-1 | TRBV7-2
TGTGCCAGCAGCTTAAGGGGCTCTCGCAATCAGCCCCAGCATTTT | CASSLRGSRNQPQHF | - | - | TRBJ1-5 | TRBV7-8
TGTGCCAGCAGACTATCAGCTAACTCCTACAATGAGCAGTTCTTC | CASRLSANSYNEQFF | - | - | TRBJ2-1 | TRBV6-5
TGTGCCAGCAGCGGTTACTCCTACGAGCAGTACTTC | CASSGYSYEQYF | - | - | TRBJ2-7 | TRBV2
TGCGCCAGCAGCTTGTTATCCCAGGGTGAGCAGTTCTTC | CASSLLSQGEQFF | - | - | TRBJ2-1 | TRBV5-1
TGTGCCAGCAGCTTGGAGGGGGGGCCACCGATCACTGAAGCTTTCTTT | CASSLEGGPPITEAFF | - | - | TRBJ1-1 | TRBV5-6
TGCGCCAGCAGCTTGGTAGGGGAAGGAGGCACTGAAGCTTTCTTT | CASSLVGEGGTEAFF | - | - | TRBJ1-1 | TRBV5-1
TGTGCCAGCCGGCGGGTTAGCAATCAGCCCCAGCATTTT | CASRRVSNQPQHF | - | - | TRBJ1-5 | TRBV6-5
TGTGCCAGCAGGCGGGACAGGGCCGTCTACGAGCAGTACTTC | CASRRDRAVYEQYF | - | TRBD1 | TRBJ2-7 | TRBV6-5
TGTGCCAGCAGCGCCCGACAGGGTGAAAAACTGTTTTTT | CASSARQGEKLFF | - | TRBD1 | TRBJ1-4 | TRBV9
TGCGCCAGCAGGACCGGGACAGGGGCCAATCAGCCCCAGCATTTT | CASRTGTGANQPQHF | - | TRBD1 | TRBJ1-5 | TRBV5-1
TGTGCCAGCAGTGAAAAGGGACAGCCCGGCGAGGACACCATATATTTT | CASSEKGQPGEDTIYF | - | TRBD1 | TRBJ1-3 | TRBV6-1
TGTGCCAGCATCACCCCCCAGGGACAGGGAAATTCACCCCTCCACTTT | CASITPQGQGNSPLHF | - | TRBD1 | TRBJ1-6 | TRBV28
TGTGCCAGCAGCTTGGGCGGACTAGCGGGAAATGGAGAGACCCAGTACTTC | CASSLGGLAGNGETQYF | - | TRBD2 | TRBJ2-5 | TRBV5-4
TGTGCCACCTCCATGGGGCCTAATTCACCCCTCCACTTT | CATSMGPNSPLHF | - | - | TRBJ1-6 | TRBV27
TGTGCCAGCAGTTACCCAGGAAACTATGGCTACACCTTC | CASSYPGNYGYTF | once | - | TRBJ1-2 | TRBV6-5
TGTGCCAGCAGCCAAGGGGCTCCGGACAGGTTTGGTACTAGCGGGTCGAATACGCAGTATTTT | CASSQGAPDRFGTSGSNTQYF | once | TRBD2 | TRBJ2-3 | TRBV14
TGCGCCAGCAGCCAAGAACAGGGCAACAAGGCCTATGGCTACACCTTC | CASSQEQGNKAYGYTF | - | - | TRBJ1-2 | TRBV4-1
TGTGCCAGCAGCGTAGAACCGGGACAGGGCACCTATGGCTACACCTTC | CASSVEPGQGTYGYTF | - | TRBD1 | TRBJ1-2 | TRBV9
TGTGCCAGCAGCTTTGGTAGCGTCTCCTACAATGAGCAGTTCTTC | CASSFGSVSYNEQFF | - | - | TRBJ2-1 | TRBV5-4
TGTGCCAGCAGACCCCCGAACAGGGGCAACACTGAAGCTTTCTTT | CASRPPNRGNTEAFF | - | TRBD1 | TRBJ1-1 | TRBV6-5
TGTGCCTGGAGTGTCAGAGGTCGCGCCTCCTATAATTCACCCCTCCACTTT | CAWSVRGRASYNSPLHF | once | - | TRBJ1-6 | TRBV30
TGTGCCAGCAGTTACGGGACAGGGAATGGCTACACCTTC | CASSYGTGNGYTF | - | TRBD1 | TRBJ1-2 | TRBV6-5
TGTGCCATTTCACGTGCAACTAATGAAAAACTGTTTTTT | CAISRATNEKLFF | - | - | TRBJ1-4 | TRBV6-5
TGTGCCAGCAGCTTGGGGGGCGACAATCAGCCCCAGCATTTT | CASSLGGDNQPQHF | - | - | TRBJ1-5 | TRBV5-8
TGTGCCACCAGCAGAGAAAAGGGACAGGCGATAAATCAGCCCCAGCATTTT | CATSREKGQAINQPQHF | - | TRBD1 | TRBJ1-5 | TRBV15
TGTGCCAGCAGCTTCTGGACTAGCGGGAATGAGCAGTTCTTC | CASSFWTSGNEQFF | - | TRBD2 | TRBJ2-1 | TRBV7-9
TGTGCCAGCAGCGGGGGGAGACAGGGACTTGGAAACATTCAGTACTTC | CASSGGRQGLGNIQYF | - | - | TRBJ2-4 | TRBV7-9
TGTGCCAGCAGCACCCAGGGGGCCTATGGCTACACCTTC | CASSTQGAYGYTF | - | TRBD1 | TRBJ1-2 | TRBV11-2
TGTGCCAGCAGTGATAGGGGAAACTATGGCTACACCTTC | CASSDRGNYGYTF | once | - | TRBJ1-2 | TRBV6-1
TGTGCCAGCAGCTTGATGCAGGGGGCAAATCAGCCCCAGCATTTT | CASSLMQGANQPQHF | - | TRBD1 | TRBJ1-5 | TRBV5-5
TGCGCCAGCAGCCATAATGACAGGGCGTATGAGCAGTTCTTC | CASSHNDRAYEQFF | once | TRBD1 | TRBJ2-1 | TRBV4-3